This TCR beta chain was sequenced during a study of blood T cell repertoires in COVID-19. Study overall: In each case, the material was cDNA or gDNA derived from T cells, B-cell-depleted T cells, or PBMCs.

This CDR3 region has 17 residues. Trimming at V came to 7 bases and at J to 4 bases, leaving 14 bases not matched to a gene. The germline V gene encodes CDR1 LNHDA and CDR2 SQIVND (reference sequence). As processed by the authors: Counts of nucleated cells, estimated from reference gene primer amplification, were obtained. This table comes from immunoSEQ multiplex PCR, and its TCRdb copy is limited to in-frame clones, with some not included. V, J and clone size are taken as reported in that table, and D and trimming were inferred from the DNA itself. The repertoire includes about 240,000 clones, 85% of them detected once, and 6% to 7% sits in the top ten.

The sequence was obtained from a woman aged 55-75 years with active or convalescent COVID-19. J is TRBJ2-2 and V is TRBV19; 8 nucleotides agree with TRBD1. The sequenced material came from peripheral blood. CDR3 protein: CASIRTTWTGLTGELFF. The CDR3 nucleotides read TGTGCCAGTATAAGGACCACCTGGACAGGGCTCACCGGGGAGCTGTTTTTT.